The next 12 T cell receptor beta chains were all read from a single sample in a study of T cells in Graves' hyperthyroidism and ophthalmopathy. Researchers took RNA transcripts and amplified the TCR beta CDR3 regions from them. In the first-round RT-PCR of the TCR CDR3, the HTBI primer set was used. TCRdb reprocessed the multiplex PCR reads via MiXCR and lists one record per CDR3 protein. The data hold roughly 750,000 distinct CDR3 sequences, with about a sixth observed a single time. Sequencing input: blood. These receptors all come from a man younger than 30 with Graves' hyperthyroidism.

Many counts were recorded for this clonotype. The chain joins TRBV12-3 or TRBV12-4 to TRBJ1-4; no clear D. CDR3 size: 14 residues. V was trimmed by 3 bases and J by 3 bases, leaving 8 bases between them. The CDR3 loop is CASSFRRPNEKLFF. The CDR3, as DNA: TGTGCCAGCAGTTTTCGCAGACCTAATGAAAAACTGTTTTTT.

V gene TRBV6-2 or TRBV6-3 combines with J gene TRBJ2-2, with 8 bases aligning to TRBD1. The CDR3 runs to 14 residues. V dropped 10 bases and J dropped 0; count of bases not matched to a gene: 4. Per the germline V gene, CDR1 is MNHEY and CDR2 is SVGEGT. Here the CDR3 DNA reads TGTGCCACCTCGGACAGGGCGAACACCGGGGAGCTGTTTTTT. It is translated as CATSDRANTGELFF.

The CDR3 DNA sequence: TGTGCCAGTAGTATAGATCATTGGGTGAACACTGAAGCTTTCTTT. Protein: CASSIDHWVNTEAFF. The chain recombines TRBV19 with TRBJ1-1; D gene ambiguous. Germline CDR1 LNHDA, CDR2 SQIVND (reference sequence). This CDR3 spans 15 amino acids. The V end was cut by 0 bases, the J end by 0 bases, with 8 bases between. Full variable domain (remainder filled in from reference TRBV19 and TRBJ1-1): DGGITQSPKYLFRKEGQNVTLSCEQNLNHDAMYWYRQDPGQGLRLIYYSQIVNDFQKGDIAEGYSVSREKKESFPLTVTSAQKNPTAFYLCASSIDHWVNTEAFFGQGTRLTVV.

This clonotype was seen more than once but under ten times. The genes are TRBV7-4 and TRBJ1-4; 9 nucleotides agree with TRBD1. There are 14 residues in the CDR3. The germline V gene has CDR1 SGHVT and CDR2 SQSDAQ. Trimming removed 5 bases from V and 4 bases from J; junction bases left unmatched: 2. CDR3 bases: TGTGCCAGCAGCACGGGACAGGGTAATGAAAAACTGTTTTTT. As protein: CASSTGQGNEKLFF. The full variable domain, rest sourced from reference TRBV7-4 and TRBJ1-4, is GAGVSQSPRYKVAKRGRDVALRCDSISGHVTLYWYRQTLGQGSEVLTYSQSDAQRDKSGRPSGRFSAERPERSVSTLKIQRTEQGDSAVYLCASSTGQGNEKLFFGSGTQLSVL.

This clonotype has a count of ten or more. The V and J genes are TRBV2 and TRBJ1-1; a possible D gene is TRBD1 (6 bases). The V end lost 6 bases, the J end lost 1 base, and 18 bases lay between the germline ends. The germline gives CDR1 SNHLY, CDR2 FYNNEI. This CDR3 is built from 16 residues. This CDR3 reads CASRKQQGRGNTEAFF. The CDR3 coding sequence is TGTGCCAGCAGGAAACAACAGGGACGAGGGAACACTGAAGCTTTCTTT.

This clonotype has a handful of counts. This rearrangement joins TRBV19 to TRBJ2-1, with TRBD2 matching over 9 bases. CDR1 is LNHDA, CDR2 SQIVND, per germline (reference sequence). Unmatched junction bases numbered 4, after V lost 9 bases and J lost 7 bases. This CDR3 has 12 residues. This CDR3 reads CASPTSGNEQFF. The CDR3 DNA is TGTGCCAGCCCGACTAGCGGTAATGAGCAGTTCTTC.

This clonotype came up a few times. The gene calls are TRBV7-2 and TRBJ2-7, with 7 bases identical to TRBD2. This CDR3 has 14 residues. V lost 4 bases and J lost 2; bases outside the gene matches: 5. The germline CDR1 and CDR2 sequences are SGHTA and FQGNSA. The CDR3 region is CASSSGLSPYEQYF. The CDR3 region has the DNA TGTGCCAGCAGCTCGGGACTATCTCCCTACGAGCAGTACTTC.

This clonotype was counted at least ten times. As DNA, the CDR3 is TGTGCCAGCAGTCCACCCCGGGACACTGAAGCTTTCTTT. Amino acid sequence: CASSPPRDTEAFF. The V gene is TRBV28, the J gene TRBJ1-1; D gene ambiguous. The CDR3 loop spans 13 amino acids. V was pared by 5 bases and J by 3 bases, with 10 bases between. Germline CDR1 is MDHEN and CDR2 is SYDVKM.

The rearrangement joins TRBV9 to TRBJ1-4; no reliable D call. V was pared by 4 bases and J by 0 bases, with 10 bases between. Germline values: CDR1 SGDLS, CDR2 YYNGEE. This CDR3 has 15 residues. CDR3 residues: CASSPGETTNEKLFF. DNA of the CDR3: TGTGCCAGCAGCCCCGGAGAGACAACTAATGAAAAACTGTTTTTT.

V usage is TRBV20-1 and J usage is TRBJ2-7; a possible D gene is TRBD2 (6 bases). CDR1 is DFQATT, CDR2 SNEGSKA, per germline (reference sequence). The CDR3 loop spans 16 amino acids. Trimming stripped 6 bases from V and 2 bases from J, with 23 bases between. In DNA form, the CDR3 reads TGCAGTGCAAAAACGGTTGCGGAGGAGGGAACCTACGAGCAGTACTTC. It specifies CSAKTVAEEGTYEQYF.

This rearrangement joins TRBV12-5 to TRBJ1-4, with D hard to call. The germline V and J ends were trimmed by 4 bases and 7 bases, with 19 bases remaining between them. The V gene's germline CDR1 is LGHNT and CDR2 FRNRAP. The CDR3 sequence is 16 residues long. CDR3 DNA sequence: TGTGCTAGTGGTTGGGGTGTTGACCGCGGAGTTGAAAAACTGTTTTTT. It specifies CASGWGVDRGVEKLFF.

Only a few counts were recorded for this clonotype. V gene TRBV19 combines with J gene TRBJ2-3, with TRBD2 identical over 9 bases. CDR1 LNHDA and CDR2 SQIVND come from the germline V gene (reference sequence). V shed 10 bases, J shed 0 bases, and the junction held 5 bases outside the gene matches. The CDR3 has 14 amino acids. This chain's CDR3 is CATSGMSSTDTQYF. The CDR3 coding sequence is TGTGCCACTAGCGGGATGTCGAGCACAGATACGCAGTATTTT.